This T cell receptor beta chain was sequenced during a study of human T cells and chemical hapten exposure (dated by TCRdb to the early 2020s). Study-wide context: For sensitization, 2% DPC in acetone was applied to a 2 cm by 2 cm area of upper inner arm skin. Blood for TCR sequencing was provided by twenty-nine alopecia patients at one to four time points (pre-sensitization, 2, 6 and 24 weeks). Patch testing was performed on the upper back with Finn chambers containing 0.01% DPC, and the patch tests were scored after 6 days according to International Contact Dermatitis Research Group standards. Peripheral blood TCR repertoire changes were tracked in vivo in alopecia patients during primary and secondary sensitization to the hapten diphenylcyclopropenone (DPC). Libraries were combined into a pool for sequencing, and differences in TCR yield between samples came mainly from small differences in library volumes within the pool. Throughout the approximately 22-week study period, patients were also given weekly therapeutic DPC doses on the scalp. The patient cohort, mostly female, included alopecia areata with under or over 50% scalp involvement, alopecia totalis and alopecia universalis. Blood samples were taken from patients before sensitization (week 0) and at 2, 6 and about 24 weeks after DPC sensitization.

Libraries came from RACE. Sequenced using a NextSeq 500. During library preparation, unique molecular identifiers were attached to individual cDNA molecules so that TCRs could be counted in a quantitative, reproducible way. From each blood RNA sample, both TCR alpha and TCR beta chains were sequenced. The authors' analysis ran thus. The median number of TCRs per sample was approximately 93,000, ranging from 23,224 to 690,600. The Decombinator software suite was used to annotate the V, J and CDR3 of the TCR reads. For the PS versus PT1 abundance plots, all samples were subsampled to the same number of TCRs (28,000). TCRs were defined as expanded if absent before sensitization and observed at least eight times at the 2-week time point. TCRdb cleaned the public reads at Q25 with fastp, built clones with MiXCR and kept in-frame beta chains. One record per CDR3 amino acid sequence lists the most common genes and DNA. The V and J calls reflect TCRdb's pipeline rather than the authors' work. This sample comprises tens of thousands of distinct CDR3 sequences, 7% to 10% of them detected only once. 10% to 15% of the sample comes from the top ten.

Counted from cysteine to phenylalanine, this CDR3 has 15 amino acids. The sequence is cut down to CDR3 DNA, 45 bases in frame from base 1. V sheds 0 bases and J sheds 5 bases, leaving 14 bases between their ends. The germline V gene sets CDR1 to SGDLS and CDR2 to YYNGEE. This clonotype was observed many times. There is no known antigen for this receptor. No base quality information exists; no much larger clone differs at one position. The meaning of the sample's time point label: patch test 1, 2 weeks after DPC sensitization. What this sample's treatment or condition label stands for: therapeutic diphenylcyclopropenone sensitization with weekly scalp DPC. At each patch-test visit, blood was drawn before the patch test was applied. Patients were eligible if aged 18 to 70, diagnosed with alopecia and judged suitable for DPC therapy, and pregnant patients were excluded. Total RNA was extracted from unfractionated whole blood that had been collected in Tempus Blood RNA tubes.

The full study reports these points: Patch test score was positively correlated with the number of PT1 expanded TCRs, with significance at thresholds 8, 16 and 32 but not at 4. Expanded TCRs formed significantly more large CDR3 similarity clusters than pre-sensitization or healthy control sets, consistent with antigen-driven responses. The number of TCRs above 1 in 1000 frequency did not change with DPC sensitization; there was no evidence of global repertoire structure alterations. Because every patient had alopecia, a presumed autoimmune disease, the patients' immune response might differ from that of healthy individuals. After repeated subsampling, changes were observed in the strength of the expansion versus patch-test correlation and in the threshold at which the correlation became significant.

This chain is built from TRBV9 and TRBJ2-5; the D region possibly corresponds to TRBD2 (6 bases align). The origin of this receptor is a middle-aged woman with alopecia areata. Some clones in this sample may be carry-over from other donors' samples. This sample comprised whole blood, obtained in connection with sensitization to the hapten diphenylcyclopropenone (DPC). The DNA sequence reads TGTGCCAGCAGCGTAGCGGGCGGGGTTGGGGAGACCCAGTACTTC. This encodes CASSVAGGVGETQYF.